This TCR beta chain is from a study of technical replicates of blood from several donors. TCRdb keeps only in-frame clones here, not all; method: immunoSEQ multiplex PCR. The profile covers 81,000 or so clones, with around 96% appearing a single time and around 0.2% taken by the ten largest. CDR3 length: 13 residues. The germline V gene has CDR1 SQVTM and CDR2 ANQGSEA. With 5 bases removed from V and 10 bases from J, the gap between germline ends came to 18 bases. The TCR sequence derives from a human donor in good health. The V call is TRBV29-1, the J call TRBJ1-5; D unclear. What was sequenced was T cells isolated from PBMCs. The CDR3 sequence: CSVREGASLPQHF. As DNA, the CDR3 is TGCAGCGTTCGAGAGGGAGCCAGTCTACCCCAGCATTTT.